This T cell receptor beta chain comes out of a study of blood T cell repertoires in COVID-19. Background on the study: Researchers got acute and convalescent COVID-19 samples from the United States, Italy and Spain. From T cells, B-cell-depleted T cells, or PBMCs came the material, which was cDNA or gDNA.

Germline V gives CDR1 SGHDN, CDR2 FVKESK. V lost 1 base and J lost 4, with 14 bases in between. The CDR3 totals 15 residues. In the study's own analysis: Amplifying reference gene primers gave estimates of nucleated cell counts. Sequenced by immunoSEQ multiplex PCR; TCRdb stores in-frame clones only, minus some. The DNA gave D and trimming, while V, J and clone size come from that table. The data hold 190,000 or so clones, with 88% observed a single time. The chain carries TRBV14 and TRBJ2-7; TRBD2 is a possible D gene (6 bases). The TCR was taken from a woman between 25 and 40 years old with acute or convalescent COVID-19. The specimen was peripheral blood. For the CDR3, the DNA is TGTGCCAGCAGCCAAGTATACGGCGGGGCGTACGAGCAGTACTTC. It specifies CASSQVYGGAYEQYF.